Sequencing of this T cell receptor beta chain was carried out in a study of beta chain features in type 1 diabetes. A few counts support this clone. Expressed TCRB transcripts were sequenced because the entire RNA isolate underwent reverse transcription. Libraries were prepared by immunoSEQ multiplex PCR; TCRdb keeps only in-frame clonotypes and omits some of them. The sample yields approximately 170,000 clones, approximately 8.4% seen once. Germline V gene lookup returns CDR1 SNHLY and CDR2 FYNNEI. Trimming pared 6 bases from V and 1 base from J, leaving 10 bases between. CDR3 length: 14 amino acids.

This TCR was recovered from a woman younger than 30 in good health. This chain joins TRBV2 and TRBJ1-5; D is unclear. Sequencing input: central memory CD4+ T cells from blood. This CDR3 reads CASRTQRSNQPQHF. Written as DNA, the CDR3 is TGTGCCAGCAGGACACAGAGAAGCAATCAGCCCCAGCATTTT.